Listed below are T cell receptor beta chains from one sample, sequenced in a study of blood T cell repertoires in COVID-19. The repertoire was sequenced with immunoSEQ multiplex PCR; TCRdb's copy has only in-frame clones and lacks some. The repertoire holds about 210,000 clones, with roughly nine tenths as singletons. Sample: peripheral blood. These receptors came from a man aged 25-40 years with acute or convalescent COVID-19. The CDR3 runs from the conserved cysteine through the conserved F or W. The D gene is left open where the match is weak. For some rows the clone size is stated as once, few or many, or as a class when expanded; others skip it.

CDR3 length: 14; clone size: NA; V gene: TRBV19; D gene: NA; J gene: TRBJ2-7; CDR3 DNA: TGTGCCAGTAGCGAGGGACACTCATCCTACGAGCAGTACTTC; CDR3 protein: CASSEGHSSYEQYF
CDR3 length: 17; clone size: NA; V gene: TRBV7-9; D gene: TRBD1; J gene: TRBJ2-5; CDR3 DNA: TGTGCCAGCAGCTCCCCCCCAGTGGGACAGCTGCAAGAGACCCAGTACTTC; CDR3 protein: CASSSPPVGQLQETQYF
CDR3 length: 15; clone size: few; V gene: TRBV5-4; D gene: NA; J gene: TRBJ1-2; CDR3 DNA: TGTGCCAGCAGCTTGTCCCTACGAGAGAACTATGGCTACACCTTC; CDR3 protein: CASSLSLRENYGYTF
CDR3 length: 15; clone size: NA; V gene: TRBV11-3; D gene: TRBD1; J gene: TRBJ2-1; CDR3 DNA: TGTGCCAGCAGCTTGACGGGACAGGGGCAGGGTGAGCAGTTCTTC; CDR3 protein: CASSLTGQGQGEQFF
CDR3 length: 14; clone size: NA; V gene: TRBV28; D gene: NA; J gene: TRBJ1-5; CDR3 DNA: TGTGCCAGCAGTTTATCGGGGGGCCGCCAGCCCCAGCATTTT; CDR3 protein: CASSLSGGRQPQHF
CDR3 length: 16; clone size: NA; V gene: TRBV18; D gene: NA; J gene: TRBJ2-4; CDR3 DNA: TGTGCCAGCTCGCTTCGACAGGCGTTAGCCAAAAACATTCAGTACTTC; CDR3 protein: CASSLRQALAKNIQYF
CDR3 length: 16; clone size: NA; V gene: TRBV27; D gene: NA; J gene: TRBJ2-2; CDR3 DNA: TGTGCCAGCACCTATTGGGGGGGGCGGAACACCGGGGAGCTGTTTTTT; CDR3 protein: CASTYWGGRNTGELFF
CDR3 length: 16; clone size: NA; V gene: TRBV27; D gene: NA; J gene: TRBJ1-6; CDR3 DNA: TGTGCCAGCAGTCCGCAGGGTAATCTAAGGAATTCACCCCTCCACTTT; CDR3 protein: CASSPQGNLRNSPLHF
CDR3 length: 10; clone size: NA; V gene: TRBV12-3/TRBV12-4; D gene: NA; J gene: TRBJ2-1; CDR3 DNA: TGTGCCAGCAGCCTCGGGACTGTGTTCTTC; CDR3 protein: CASSLGTVFF
CDR3 length: 15; clone size: NA; V gene: TRBV6-2/TRBV6-3; D gene: TRBD1; J gene: TRBJ2-2; CDR3 DNA: TGTGCCAGCAGTAGAACCGGGACAGGGGCCGGGGAGCTGTTTTTT; CDR3 protein: CASSRTGTGAGELFF
CDR3 length: 15; clone size: NA; V gene: TRBV3-1/TRBV3-2; D gene: TRBD2; J gene: TRBJ2-5; CDR3 DNA: TGTGCCAGCAGTACGACTAGCGGGGGTTTGGAGACCCAGTACTTC; CDR3 protein: CASSTTSGGLETQYF
CDR3 length: 13; clone size: NA; V gene: TRBV29-1; D gene: TRBD1; J gene: TRBJ1-2; CDR3 DNA: TGCAGCGTTGGGATCGGACAGGGATATGGCTACACCTTC; CDR3 protein: CSVGIGQGYGYTF